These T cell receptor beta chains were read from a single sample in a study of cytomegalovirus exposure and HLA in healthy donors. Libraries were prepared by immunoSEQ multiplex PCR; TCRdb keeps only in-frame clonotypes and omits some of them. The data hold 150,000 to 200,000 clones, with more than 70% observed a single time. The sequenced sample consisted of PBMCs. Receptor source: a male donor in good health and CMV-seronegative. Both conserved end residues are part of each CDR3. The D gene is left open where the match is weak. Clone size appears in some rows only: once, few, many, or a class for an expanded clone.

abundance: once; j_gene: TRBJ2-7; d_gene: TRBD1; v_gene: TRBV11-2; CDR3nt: TGTGCCAGCAACTTGCAAGCCGGGACAGGGGCCTACGAGCAGTACTTC; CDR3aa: CASNLQAGTGAYEQYF
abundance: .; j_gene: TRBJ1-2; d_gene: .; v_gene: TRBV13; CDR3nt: TGTGCCAGCAGCGAAGTTGGGTCAGGGACACACTATGGCTACACCTTC; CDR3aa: CASSEVGSGTHYGYTF
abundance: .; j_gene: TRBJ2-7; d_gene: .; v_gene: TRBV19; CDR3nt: TGTGCCAGTAGTATGACAGGTATTACCTACGAGCAGTACTTC; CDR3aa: CASSMTGITYEQYF
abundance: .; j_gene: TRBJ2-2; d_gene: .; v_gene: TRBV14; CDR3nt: TGTGCCAGCAGCCCCTACTACGGGGAGCTGTTTTTT; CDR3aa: CASSPYYGELFF
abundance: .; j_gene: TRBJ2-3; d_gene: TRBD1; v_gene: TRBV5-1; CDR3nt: TGCGCCAGTCAAACAGGGGGCCCACTCACAGATACGCAGTATTTT; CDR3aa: CASQTGGPLTDTQYF
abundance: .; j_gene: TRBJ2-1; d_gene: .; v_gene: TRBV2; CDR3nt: TGTGCCAGCAGTGAGTTAAGGGGGTCCTACAATGAGCAGTTCTTC; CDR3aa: CASSELRGSYNEQFF
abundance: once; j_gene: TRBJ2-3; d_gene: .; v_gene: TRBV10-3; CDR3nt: TGTGCCATCAGCCCCAGCACTAGCCGCGGCACAGATACGCAGTATTTT; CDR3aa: CAISPSTSRGTDTQYF
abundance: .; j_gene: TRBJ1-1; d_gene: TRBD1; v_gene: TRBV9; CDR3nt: TGTGCCAGCAGCCCCGGGACAGTGAACACTGAAGCTTTCTTC; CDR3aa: CASSPGTVNTEAFF
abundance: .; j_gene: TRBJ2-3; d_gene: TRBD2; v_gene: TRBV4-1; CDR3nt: TGCGCCAGCAGCCAAACAGGACTAGTGGCAGATACGCAGTATTTT; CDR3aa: CASSQTGLVADTQYF
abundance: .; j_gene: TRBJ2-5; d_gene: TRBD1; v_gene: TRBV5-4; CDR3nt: TGTGCCAGCAGCTTGGATGGACAGGGGTGGAAGACCCAGTACTTC; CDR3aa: CASSLDGQGWKTQYF
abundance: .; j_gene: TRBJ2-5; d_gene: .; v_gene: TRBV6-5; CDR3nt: TGTGCCAGCAGTTTACAGGAGACCCAGTACTTC; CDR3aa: CASSLQETQYF
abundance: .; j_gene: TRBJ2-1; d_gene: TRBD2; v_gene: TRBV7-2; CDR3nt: TGTGCCAGCAGCCGACTAGCGGGAACCTACAATGAGCAGTTCTTC; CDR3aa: CASSRLAGTYNEQFF
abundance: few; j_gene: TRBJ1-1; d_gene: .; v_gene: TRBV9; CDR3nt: TGTGCCAGCAGGGGGCCAGATAACACTGAAGCTTTCTTT; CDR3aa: CASRGPDNTEAFF
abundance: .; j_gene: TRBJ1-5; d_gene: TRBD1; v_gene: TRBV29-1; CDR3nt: TGCAGCGTTGCGCCGGGACAGGGGGCTGGGCAGCCCCAGCATTTT; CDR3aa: CSVAPGQGAGQPQHF
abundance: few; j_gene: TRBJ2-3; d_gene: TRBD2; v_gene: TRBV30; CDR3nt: TGTGCCTGGAGTGGGGGGGGAGGGACAGATACGCAGTATTTT; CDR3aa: CAWSGGGGTDTQYF
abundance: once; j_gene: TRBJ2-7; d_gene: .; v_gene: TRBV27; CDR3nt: TGTGCCAGCGGCGCCCGGGCGGGGATCTACGAGCAGTACTTC; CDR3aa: CASGARAGIYEQYF
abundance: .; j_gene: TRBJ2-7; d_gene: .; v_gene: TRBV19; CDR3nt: TGTGCCAGTAGTGACCGGACAGTGACCTACGAGCAGTACTTC; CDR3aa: CASSDRTVTYEQYF
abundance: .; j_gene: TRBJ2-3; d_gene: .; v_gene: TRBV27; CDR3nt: TGTGCCAGCAGCCCGCTAGTATTCACAGATACGCAGTATTTT; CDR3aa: CASSPLVFTDTQYF
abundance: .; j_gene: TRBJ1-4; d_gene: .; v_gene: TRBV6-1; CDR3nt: TGTGCCAGCAGTTCACTACCGCAAACGGGGGAAAAACTGTTTTTT; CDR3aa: CASSSLPQTGEKLFF
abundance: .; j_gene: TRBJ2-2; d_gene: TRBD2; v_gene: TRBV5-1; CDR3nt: TGCGCCAGCAGCTTGGCGGGAGGGAACACCGGGGAGCTGTTTTTT; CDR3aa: CASSLAGGNTGELFF
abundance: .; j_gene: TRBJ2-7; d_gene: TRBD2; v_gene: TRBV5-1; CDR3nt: TGCGCCAGCAGCGCCCGTGGGGGGGGTAGCGCCTACGAGCAGTACTTC; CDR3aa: CASSARGGGSAYEQYF
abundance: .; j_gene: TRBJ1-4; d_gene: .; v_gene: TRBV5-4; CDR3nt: TGTGCCAGCAGCGACTTTCCGGACGGAGAACAGGCAACTAATGAAAAACTGTTTTTT; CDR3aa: CASSDFPDGEQATNEKLFF
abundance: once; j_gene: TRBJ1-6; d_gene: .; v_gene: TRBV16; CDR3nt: TGTGCCAGCAGCCCGATGGCAGAATATAATTCACCCCTCCACTTT; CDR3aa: CASSPMAEYNSPLHF
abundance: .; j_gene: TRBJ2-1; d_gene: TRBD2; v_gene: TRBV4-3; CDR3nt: TGCGCCAGCAGCCAAGAGGCCGGAATACTAGCGGATTTCTACAATGAGCAGTTCTTC; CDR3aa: CASSQEAGILADFYNEQFF
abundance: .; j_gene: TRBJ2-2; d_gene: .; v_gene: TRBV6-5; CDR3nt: TGTGCCAGCAGTTACTCGAGGATCGGGGAGCTGTTTTTT; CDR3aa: CASSYSRIGELFF
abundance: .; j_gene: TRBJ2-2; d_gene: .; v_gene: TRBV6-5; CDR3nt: TGTGCCAGCAGTTATTCTTTCACCGGGGAGCTGTTTTTT; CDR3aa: CASSYSFTGELFF
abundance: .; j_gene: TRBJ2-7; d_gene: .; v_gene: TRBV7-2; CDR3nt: TGTGCCAGCAGCTTATCTGGCGGGCCCTACGAGCAGTACTTC; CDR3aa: CASSLSGGPYEQYF
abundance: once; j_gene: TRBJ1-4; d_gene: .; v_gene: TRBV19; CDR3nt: TGTGCCAGTAGGAGACAGAGCGATAATGAAAAACTGTTTTTT; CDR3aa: CASRRQSDNEKLFF
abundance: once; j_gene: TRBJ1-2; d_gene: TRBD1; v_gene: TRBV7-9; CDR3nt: TGTGCCAGCAGCTTCGGGAGACAGGGGGAGAATGGCTACACCTTC; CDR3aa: CASSFGRQGENGYTF
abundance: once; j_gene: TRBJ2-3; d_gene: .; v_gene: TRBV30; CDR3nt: TGTGCCTGGAGTTCGGATCAGGGGGGTACGCAGTATTTT; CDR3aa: CAWSSDQGGTQYF
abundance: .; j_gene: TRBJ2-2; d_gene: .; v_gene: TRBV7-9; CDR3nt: TGTGCCAGCAGCTTACAGGGGACCGGGGAGCTGTTTTTT; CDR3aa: CASSLQGTGELFF
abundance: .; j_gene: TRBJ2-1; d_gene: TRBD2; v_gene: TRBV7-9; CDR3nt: TGTTCCAGCAGCCCGAGCGGGGGGGCATACAATGAGCAGTTCTTC; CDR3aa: CSSSPSGGAYNEQFF
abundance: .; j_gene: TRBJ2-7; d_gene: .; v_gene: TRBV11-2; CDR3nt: TGTGCCAGCAGCGCCGGACAGCTATACTACGAGCAGTACTTC; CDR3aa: CASSAGQLYYEQYF
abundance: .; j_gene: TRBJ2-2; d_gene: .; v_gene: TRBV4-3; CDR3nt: TGCGCCAGCAGCCAAGGACGTGGTAGCGAGAACACCGGGGAGCTGTTTTTT; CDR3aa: CASSQGRGSENTGELFF
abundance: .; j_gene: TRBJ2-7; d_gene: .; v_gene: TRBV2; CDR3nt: TGTGCCAGCAGCTATGGCAGGGACTCCTACGAGCAGTACTTC; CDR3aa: CASSYGRDSYEQYF
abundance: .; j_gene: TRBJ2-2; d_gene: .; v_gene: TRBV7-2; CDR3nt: TGTGCCAGCAGCCCCCGTATCGGGGAGCTGTTTTTT; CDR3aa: CASSPRIGELFF
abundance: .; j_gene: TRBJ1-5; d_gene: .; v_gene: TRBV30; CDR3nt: TGTGCCGGAGGACAGTTTGGCAATCAGCCCCAGCATTTT; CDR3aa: CAGGQFGNQPQHF
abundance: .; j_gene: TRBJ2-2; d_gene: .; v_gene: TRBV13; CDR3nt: TGTGCCAGCAGCTTAGTTGCGGGATCGAACACCGGGGAGCTGTTTTTT; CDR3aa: CASSLVAGSNTGELFF
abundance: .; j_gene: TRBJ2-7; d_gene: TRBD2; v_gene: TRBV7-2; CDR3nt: TGTGCCAGCAGCTTAGGAACCCCCCGGACTAGCGGGTCCAAAGGGCAGTACTTC; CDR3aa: CASSLGTPRTSGSKGQYF
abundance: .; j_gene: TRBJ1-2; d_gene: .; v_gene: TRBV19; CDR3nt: TGTGCCAGTAGTATTTTAAATGGCTACACCTTC; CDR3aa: CASSILNGYTF
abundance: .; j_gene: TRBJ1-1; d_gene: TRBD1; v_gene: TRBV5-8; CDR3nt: TGTACCAGCAGTCACCGGGACAGGGGAATAAACACTGAAGCTTTCTTT; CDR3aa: CTSSHRDRGINTEAFF
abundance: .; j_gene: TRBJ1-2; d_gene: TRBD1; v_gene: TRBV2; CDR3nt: TGTGCCAGCGGAACTACAGGGGGGGGCTATGGCTACACCTTC; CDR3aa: CASGTTGGGYGYTF
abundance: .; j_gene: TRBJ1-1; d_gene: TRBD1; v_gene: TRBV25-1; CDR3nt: TGTGCCAGCAGTGCAACAGGGGCGATCACTGAAGCTTTCTTT; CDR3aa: CASSATGAITEAFF
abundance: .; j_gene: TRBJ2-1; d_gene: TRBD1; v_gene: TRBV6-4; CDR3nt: TGTGCCAGCAGTTCCGGGACAGGGGGCGATGAGCAGTTCTTC; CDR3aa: CASSSGTGGDEQFF
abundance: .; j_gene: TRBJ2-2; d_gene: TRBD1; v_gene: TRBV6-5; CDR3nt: TGTGCCAGCAGTTACTCGGGACAGCTTCTGGGCCGGGAGCTGTTTTTT; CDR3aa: CASSYSGQLLGRELFF
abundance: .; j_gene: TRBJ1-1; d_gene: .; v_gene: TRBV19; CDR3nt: TGTGCCAGTAATCCGGGACACCTCACTGAAGCTTTCTTT; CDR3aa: CASNPGHLTEAFF
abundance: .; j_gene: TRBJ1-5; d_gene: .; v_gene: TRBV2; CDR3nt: TGTGCCAGCAGTAGGGAGGGAGTGAGCAATCAGCCCCAGCATTTT; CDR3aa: CASSREGVSNQPQHF